Following are 7 T cell receptor beta chains from one sample sequenced in a study of OX40 agonist ivuxolimab in advanced cancers. The library was obtained by the immunoSEQ multiplex PCR assay. TCRdb took this table from immuneACCESS and kept in-frame rearrangements with V and J called. Such tables lack part of the clones; where checked against another copy, unresolved V genes explain under half of the gap, and the rest is unexplained. This sample gives more than 60,000 clones in total; roughly nine tenths of them show up just once. In total, the top ten clones hold roughly 4.2% of the sample. The input for sequencing was CD4+ or CD8+ T cells sorted from blood, taken in a trial of the OX40 agonist ivuxolimab. The receptor set was obtained from an adult with an advanced solid tumor such as melanoma, head and neck, liver or kidney cancer.

This clone was recorded once. The V and J genes are TRBV6-5 and TRBJ1-2; D is perhaps TRBD1 (6 bases). The length of the CDR3 is 15 residues. Germline V CDR1 and CDR2: MNHEY, SVGAGI. Deletions cut 5 bases from V and 6 bases from J, with 19 bases between. The CDR3 is CASSQDSIPPNGYTF. In nucleotides, the CDR3 is TGTGCCAGCAGTCAGGACAGCATTCCCCCAAATGGCTACACCTTC.

The chain is built from TRBV6-5 and TRBJ2-7; D is uncertain. V lost 6 bases and J 5 bases, leaving 20 bases between the germline ends. CDR3 size: 15 residues. Germline V CDR1 and CDR2: MNHEY, SVGAGI. Here the CDR3 reads CASSPPRARGDEQYF. As DNA, the CDR3 is TGTGCCAGCAGCCCTCCCCGGGCCCGCGGCGACGAGCAGTACTTC.

The genes are TRBV4-3 and TRBJ1-1; 8 nucleotides match TRBD1. CDR1 is LGHNA, CDR2 YSLEER, per germline. This CDR3 has 13 residues. The ends lost 4 bases at V and 6 bases at J; junction bases unmatched: 4. The CDR3: CASSRQGWAEAFF. The DNA for the CDR3 is TGCGCCAGCAGCCGACAGGGGTGGGCTGAAGCTTTCTTT.

The chain links TRBV9 to TRBJ2-7, with TRBD1 matching 10 bases. CDR1 is SGDLS, CDR2 YYNGEE, per germline. The J segment lost 6 bases and the V segment lost 2 bases, leaving 5 bases of the junction unmatched. This CDR3 is 14 amino acids long. The CDR3 is CASSVRDRGAEQYF. DNA of the CDR3: TGTGCCAGCAGCGTCCGGGACAGGGGAGCCGAGCAGTACTTC.

The V gene is TRBV11-2, the J gene TRBJ2-7; 15 bases line up with TRBD2. Germline V gene sequence: CDR1 SGHAT, CDR2 FQNNGV. V trimming: 2 bases; J trimming: 7 bases; junction bases outside the gene matches: 12. This CDR3 comprises 18 residues. This chain's CDR3 is CASSLTSGLAGGPGEQYF. DNA for the CDR3: TGTGCCAGCAGCTTAACCAGCGGACTAGCGGGAGGGCCTGGTGAGCAGTACTTC.

The chain recombines TRBV6-5 with TRBJ2-2, with D perhaps matching TRBD1 (5 bases). Germline CDR1 and CDR2: MNHEY and SVGAGI. The V end lost 0 bases, the J end lost 4 bases, and 9 bases lay between the germline ends. This CDR3 spans 15 amino acids. CDR3 sequence: CASSYSTDLTGELFF. CDR3 in DNA: TGTGCCAGCAGTTACTCGACAGACCTCACCGGGGAGCTGTTTTTT.

This chain connects TRBV13 to TRBJ2-2; unclear D gene. The germline CDR1 and CDR2 sequences are PRHDT and FYEKMQ (reference sequence). The CDR3 runs to 14 residues. Trimming shortened V by 8 bases and J by 4 bases, and 14 bases separated the two germline ends. The CDR3 reads CASRKERITGELFF. In DNA, the CDR3 is TGTGCCAGCCGTAAAGAAAGAATCACCGGGGAGCTGTTTTTT.